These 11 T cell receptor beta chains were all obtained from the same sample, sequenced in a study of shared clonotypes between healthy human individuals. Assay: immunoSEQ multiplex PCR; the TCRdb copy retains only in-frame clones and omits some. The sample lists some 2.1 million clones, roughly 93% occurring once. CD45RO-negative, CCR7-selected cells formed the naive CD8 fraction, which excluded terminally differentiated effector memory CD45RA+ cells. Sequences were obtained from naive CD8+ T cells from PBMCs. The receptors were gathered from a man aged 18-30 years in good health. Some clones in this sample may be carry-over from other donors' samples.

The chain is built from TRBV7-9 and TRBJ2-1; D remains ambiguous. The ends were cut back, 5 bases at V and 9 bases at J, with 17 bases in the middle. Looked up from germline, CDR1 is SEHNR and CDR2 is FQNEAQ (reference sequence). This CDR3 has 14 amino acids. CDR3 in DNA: TGTGCCAGCAGCCCACGGAGTTATTTTAGTGAGCAGTTCTTC. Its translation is CASSPRSYFSEQFF.

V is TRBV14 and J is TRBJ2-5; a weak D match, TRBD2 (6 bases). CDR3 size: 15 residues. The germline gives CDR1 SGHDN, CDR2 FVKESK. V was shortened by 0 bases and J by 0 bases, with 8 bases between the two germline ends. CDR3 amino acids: CASSQDLAYQETQYF. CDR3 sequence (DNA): TGTGCCAGCAGCCAAGATCTAGCGTACCAAGAGACCCAGTACTTC.

CDR3 coding DNA: TGTGCCAGCAGTTCCCCTCTGCCACGGACAGATACGCAGTATTTT. Translating gives CASSSPLPRTDTQYF. The chain links TRBV28 to TRBJ2-3; D not certain. Germline values: CDR1 MDHEN, CDR2 SYDVKM. V was clipped by 4 bases and J by 3 bases, with 14 bases between them. The CDR3 runs to 15 residues.

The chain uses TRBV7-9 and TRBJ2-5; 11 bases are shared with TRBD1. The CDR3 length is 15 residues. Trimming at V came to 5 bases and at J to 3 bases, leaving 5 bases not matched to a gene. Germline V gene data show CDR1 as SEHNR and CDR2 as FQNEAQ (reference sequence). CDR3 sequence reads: CASSLRTGGEETQYF. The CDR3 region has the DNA TGTGCCAGCAGCCTCAGGACAGGGGGCGAAGAGACCCAGTACTTC.

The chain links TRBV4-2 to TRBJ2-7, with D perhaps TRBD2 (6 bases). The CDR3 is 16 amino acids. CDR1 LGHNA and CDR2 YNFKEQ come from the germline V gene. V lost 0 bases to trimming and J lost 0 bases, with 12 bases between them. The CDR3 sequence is CASSQETAGISYEQYF. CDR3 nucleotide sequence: TGTGCCAGCAGCCAAGAGACTGCGGGAATCTCCTACGAGCAGTACTTC.

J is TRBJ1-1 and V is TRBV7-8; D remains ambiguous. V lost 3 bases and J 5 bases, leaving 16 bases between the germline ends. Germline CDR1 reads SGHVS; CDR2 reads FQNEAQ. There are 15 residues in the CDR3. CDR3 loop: CASSLGSLRDTEAFF. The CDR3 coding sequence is TGTGCCAGCAGCTTGGGAAGCTTACGAGATACTGAAGCTTTCTTT.

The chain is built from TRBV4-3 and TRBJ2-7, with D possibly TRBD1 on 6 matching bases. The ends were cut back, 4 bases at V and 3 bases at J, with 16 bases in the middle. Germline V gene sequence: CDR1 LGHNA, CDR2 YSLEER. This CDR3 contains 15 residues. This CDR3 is CASSPNLEGGYEQYF. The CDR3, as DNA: TGCGCCAGCAGCCCTAACCTTGAAGGGGGCTACGAGCAGTACTTC.

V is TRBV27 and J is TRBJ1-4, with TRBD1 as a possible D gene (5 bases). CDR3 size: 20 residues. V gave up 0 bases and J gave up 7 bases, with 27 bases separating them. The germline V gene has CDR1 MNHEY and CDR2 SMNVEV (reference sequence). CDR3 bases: TGTGCCAGCAGTTTATCGTTTAGTCGAGGAAGACTCCCGGGGACTGAAAAACTGTTTTTT. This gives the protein CASSLSFSRGRLPGTEKLFF.

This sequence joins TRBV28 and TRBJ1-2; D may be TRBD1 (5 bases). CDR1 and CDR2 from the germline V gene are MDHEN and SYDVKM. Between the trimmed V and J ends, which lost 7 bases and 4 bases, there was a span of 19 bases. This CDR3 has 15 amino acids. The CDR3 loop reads CASTPDGALLYGYTF. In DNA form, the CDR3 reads TGTGCCAGCACCCCGGACGGGGCCCTGCTCTATGGCTACACCTTC.

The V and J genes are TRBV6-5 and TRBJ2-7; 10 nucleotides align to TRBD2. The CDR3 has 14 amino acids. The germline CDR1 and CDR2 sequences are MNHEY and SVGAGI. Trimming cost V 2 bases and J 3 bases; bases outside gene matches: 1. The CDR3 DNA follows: TGTGCCAGCAGTTACGCTAGCGGGAGCTACGAGCAGTACTTC. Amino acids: CASSYASGSYEQYF.

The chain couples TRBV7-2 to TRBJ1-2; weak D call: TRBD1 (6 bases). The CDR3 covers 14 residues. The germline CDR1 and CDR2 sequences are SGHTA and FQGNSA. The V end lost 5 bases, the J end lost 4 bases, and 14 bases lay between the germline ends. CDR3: CASSRRDRSYGYTF. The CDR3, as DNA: TGTGCCAGCAGCCGCCGAGACAGGTCCTATGGCTACACCTTC.